The clone carrying this T cell receptor beta chain was recorded only once. Data came from immunoSEQ multiplex PCR; TCRdb stores just in-frame clones and leaves some out. The sample shows about 380,000 clones, 80% to 90% of them seen only once. After removal of 0 bases from V and 1 base from J, the junction contained 20 bases not matched to a gene. The CDR3 totals 22 residues. CDR1 is MGHRA, CDR2 YSYEKL, per germline. These data originate in a study of blood T cell repertoires in COVID-19. This chain connects TRBV4-1 to TRBJ1-3, with 8 bases that match TRBD1. The specimen was PBMCs or T cells enriched from blood (not recorded which). The receptor was isolated from a man in his thirties or forties who had recovered from COVID-19. This CDR3 reads CASSQDNAQMFRQGKSGNTIYF. The CDR3 DNA reads TGCGCCAGCAGCCAAGATAACGCCCAAATGTTCCGACAGGGGAAATCTGGAAACACCATATATTTT.